This TCR beta chain was sequenced in a study of shared clonotypes between healthy human individuals. General study findings and limits: The researchers took only blood, and tissue repertoires probably look different. Naive subsets tended to show greater estimated richness than memory subsets. Non-shared clonotypes had lower generation probabilities than those shared by all four donors.

A remark on this clone: As yet, its antigen is unknown.

Several immunoSEQ 96-well plates shared each subset's DNA, each plate a replicate. Profiling relied on immunoSEQ multiplex PCR, and the TCRdb table lists in-frame clones only, not all of them. The profile shows some 2.3 million clones, approximately 93% of them singletons. The CDR3 loop spans 11 amino acids. Germline CDR1 and CDR2: SNHLY and FYNNEI. V was pared by 4 bases and J by 14 bases, with 11 bases between. This chain connects TRBV2 to TRBJ1-4; possibly TRBD1 for D (5 bases). Source material: naive CD4+ T cells from PBMCs. Subset: CD45RA+ positively selected. The receptor was derived from a man in his late teens or twenties in good health. Some clones in this sample may be carry-over from other donors' samples. The CDR3 spells CASSVIEGLFF. CDR3 in DNA: TGTGCCAGCAGTGTAATCGAGGGGCTGTTTTTT.